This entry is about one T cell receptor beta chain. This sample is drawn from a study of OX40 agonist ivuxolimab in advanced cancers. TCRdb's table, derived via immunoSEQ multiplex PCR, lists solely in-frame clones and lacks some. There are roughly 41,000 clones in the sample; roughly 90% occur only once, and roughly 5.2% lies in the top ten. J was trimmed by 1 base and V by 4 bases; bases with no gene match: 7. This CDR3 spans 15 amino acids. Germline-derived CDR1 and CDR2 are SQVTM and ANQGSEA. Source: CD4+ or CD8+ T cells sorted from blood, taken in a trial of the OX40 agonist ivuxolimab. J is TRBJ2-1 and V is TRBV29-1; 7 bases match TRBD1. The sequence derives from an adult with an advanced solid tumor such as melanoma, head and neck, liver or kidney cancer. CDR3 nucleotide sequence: TGCAGCGTTGGAGGGGGCGAGCGTTCCTACAATGAGCAGTTCTTC. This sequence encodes CSVGGGERSYNEQFF.